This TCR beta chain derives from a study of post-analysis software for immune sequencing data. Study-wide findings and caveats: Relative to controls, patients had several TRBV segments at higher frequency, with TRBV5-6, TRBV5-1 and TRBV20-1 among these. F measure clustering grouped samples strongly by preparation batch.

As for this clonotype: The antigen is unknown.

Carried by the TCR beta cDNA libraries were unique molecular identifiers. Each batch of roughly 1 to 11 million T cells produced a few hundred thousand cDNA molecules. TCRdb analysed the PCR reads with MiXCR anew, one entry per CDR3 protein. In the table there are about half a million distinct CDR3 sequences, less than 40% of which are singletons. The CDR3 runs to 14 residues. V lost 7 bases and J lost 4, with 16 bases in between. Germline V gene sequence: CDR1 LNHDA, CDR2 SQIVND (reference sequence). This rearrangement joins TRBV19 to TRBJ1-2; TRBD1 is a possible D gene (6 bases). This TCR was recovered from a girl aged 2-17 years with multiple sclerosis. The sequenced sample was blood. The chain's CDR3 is CASNLLTGTYGYTF. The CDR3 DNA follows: TGTGCCAGTAACTTACTCACAGGGACCTATGGCTACACCTTC.